One sample yielded the 13 T cell receptor beta chains listed below, sequenced in a study of blood T cells in healthy people across ages. For the second PCR, which ran for roughly 7 to 11 cycles, a sample-barcoded 5' primer and a J-beta primer mix were used. TCRdb re-called the 5' RACE reads through MiXCR, storing one row per CDR3 protein. Here the sample spans roughly 1 million distinct CDR3 sequences, 25% being singletons. These data were also reused for a study on T cells of mothers and their children.

The sample taken for sequencing was blood. These receptors all come from a girl aged 2 to 9 in good health.

This clonotype was recorded at least ten times. The rearrangement uses TRBV4-3 and TRBJ2-5; D is ambiguous. The germline CDR1 and CDR2 sequences are LGHNA and YSLEER. The CDR3 runs 16 residues. The V gene lost 1 base and the J gene lost 5 bases, with 17 bases spanning the gap. The CDR3 here is CASSQGPARLGETQYF. In nucleotides, the CDR3 is TGCGCCAGCAGCCAAGGACCGGCCCGACTGGGCGAGACCCAGTACTTC.

This chain uses TRBV6-5 with TRBJ2-5; D perhaps matches TRBD2 (5 bases). The V end lost 0 bases, the J end lost 2 bases, and 13 bases lay between the germline ends. This CDR3 spans 16 amino acids. Germline V lookup: CDR1 MNHEY, CDR2 SVGAGI. This CDR3 is CASSYSIGEWQETQYF. The CDR3 DNA is TGTGCCAGCAGTTACTCGATCGGGGAATGGCAAGAGACCCAGTACTTC.

This clonotype was seen a handful of times. This sequence joins TRBV11-2 and TRBJ2-2, with D perhaps matching TRBD1 (5 bases). The CDR3 totals 15 residues. Trimming shortened V by 0 bases and J by 7 bases, and 12 bases separated the two germline ends. CDR1 is SGHAT, CDR2 FQNNGV, per germline. CDR3 DNA: TGTGCCAGCAGCTTAGATACCAGGGTTGGCGGGGAGCTGTTTTTT. Amino acid sequence: CASSLDTRVGGELFF. Using reference TRBV11-2 and TRBJ2-2 for the parts outside the CDR3, the full variable domain is EAGVAQSPRYKIIEKRQSVAFWCNPISGHATLYWYQQILGQGPKLLIQFQNNGVVDDSQLPKDRFSAERLKGVDSTLKIQPAKLEDSAVYLCASSLDTRVGGELFFGEGSRLTVL.

The rearrangement links TRBV29-1 to TRBJ1-1; D gene ambiguous. The CDR3 totals 10 residues. CDR1 and CDR2 (germline): SQVTM, ANQGSEA. V lost 4 bases and J 8 bases, leaving 8 bases between the germline ends. The CDR3 protein is CSVGQAEAFF. CDR3 bases: TGCAGCGTTGGGCAGGCCGAAGCTTTCTTT.

This chain's CDR3 is CASSLRDRGRRETQYF. CDR3 sequence (DNA): TGTGCCAGCAGCTTAAGGGACAGGGGGCGCCGAGAGACCCAGTACTTC. V and J are TRBV13 and TRBJ2-5; 12 bases are shared with TRBD1. The CDR3 length is 16 residues. V was pared by 2 bases and J by 4 bases, with 5 bases of the junction left unmatched. Germline values: CDR1 PRHDT, CDR2 FYEKMQ (reference sequence).

Remarks on this clonotype: At one of its ends the junction is not consistent with the germline gene, which may arise from a read error. The rearrangement joins TRBV7-6 to TRBJ1-1; D perhaps matches TRBD1 (5 bases). The germline CDR1 and CDR2 sequences are SGHVS and FNYEAQ. The CDR3 loop spans 18 amino acids. CDR3 loop: CAGSLGQGSPDMNTEAFF. The CDR3 nucleotides are TGTGCCGGCAGCTTAGGCCAAGGGAGCCCGGACATGAACACTGAAGCTTTCTTT.

This clonotype was observed a handful of times. The V and J genes are TRBV6-1 and TRBJ1-1, with unresolved D. Germline V lookup: CDR1 MNHNS, CDR2 SASEGT. This CDR3 comprises 15 residues. V lost 0 bases and J 0 bases, leaving 8 bases between the germline ends. The CDR3: CASSEAWRLNTEAFF. CDR3 DNA: TGTGCCAGCAGTGAAGCGTGGAGATTGAACACTGAAGCTTTCTTT.

This clonotype is a singleton in its sample. At one end the junction does not follow the germline gene, possibly because of a read error. The chain is built from TRBV7-9 and TRBJ1-6, with 10 positions matching TRBD1. Germline CDR1 is SEHNR and CDR2 is FQNEAQ (reference sequence). This CDR3 is built from 15 residues. The CDR3 DNA reads TGTGCCAGCAGCCCCTTGACAGGGGGCCGATCACCGCTCCACTTT. Protein sequence: CASSPLTGGRSPLHF.

This clonotype was seen just once. V and J are TRBV25-1 and TRBJ1-2, with D unresolved. V lost 7 bases to trimming and J lost 4 bases, with 7 bases between them. Germline-derived CDR1 and CDR2 are MGHDK and SYGVNS. The CDR3 is 11 residues long. DNA for the CDR3: TGTGCCAGCAATCGGGGCTATGGCTACACCTTC. It is translated as CASNRGYGYTF.

A note on this clonotype: A much larger clone lies one base from this, so it may be a read error. The rearrangement links TRBV9 to TRBJ1-2, with D perhaps matching TRBD1 (5 bases). In germline, CDR1 is SGDLS, CDR2 YYNGEE. This CDR3 is 13 amino acids long. V was clipped by 6 bases and J by 3 bases, with 12 bases between them. This CDR3 reads CASTLGTDYGYTF. The CDR3, as DNA: TGTGCCAGCACCCTCGGGACGGACTATGGCTACACCTTC.

The chain carries TRBV7-9 and TRBJ2-5; D gene ambiguous. The CDR3 contains 15 residues. Trimming took off 2 bases at V and 5 bases at J, with 15 bases between the two ends. Germline CDR1 and CDR2: SEHNR and FQNEAQ (reference sequence). The CDR3 protein is CASSLLADPVETQYF. The CDR3 DNA sequence: TGTGCCAGCAGCTTACTCGCGGACCCAGTGGAGACCCAGTACTTC.

V usage is TRBV27 and J usage is TRBJ2-5, with D tentatively TRBD2 (5 bases). The better agreement between TRBJ2-1 and the DNA end casts doubt on the J call. CDR1 is MNHEY and CDR2 is SMNVEV in the germline V gene (reference sequence). The CDR3 extends over 12 amino acids. CDR3 residues: CASSSPGFEQFF. DNA for the CDR3: TGTGCCAGCAGTTCACCGGGATTTGAGCAGTTCTTC.

This rearrangement joins TRBV7-8 to TRBJ1-1; no definite D call. V was cut by 7 bases and J by 0 bases, with 12 bases left in between. This CDR3 is 14 amino acids long. Germline V gives CDR1 SGHVS, CDR2 FQNEAQ. The CDR3 sequence is CASKGGPMNTEAFF. In DNA form, the CDR3 reads TGTGCCAGCAAGGGAGGACCCATGAACACTGAAGCTTTCTTT.